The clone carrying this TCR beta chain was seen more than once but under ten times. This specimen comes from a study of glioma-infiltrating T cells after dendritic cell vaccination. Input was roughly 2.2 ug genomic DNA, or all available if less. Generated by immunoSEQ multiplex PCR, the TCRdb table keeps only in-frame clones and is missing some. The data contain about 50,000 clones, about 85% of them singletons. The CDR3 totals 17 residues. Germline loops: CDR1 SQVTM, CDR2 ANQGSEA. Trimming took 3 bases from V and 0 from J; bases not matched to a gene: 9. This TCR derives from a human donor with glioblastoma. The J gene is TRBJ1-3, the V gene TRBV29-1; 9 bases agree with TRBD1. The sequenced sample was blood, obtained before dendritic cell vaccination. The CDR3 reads CSVEDAGTGFSGNTIYF. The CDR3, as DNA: TGCAGCGTTGAGGACGCCGGGACAGGGTTCTCTGGAAACACCATATATTTT.